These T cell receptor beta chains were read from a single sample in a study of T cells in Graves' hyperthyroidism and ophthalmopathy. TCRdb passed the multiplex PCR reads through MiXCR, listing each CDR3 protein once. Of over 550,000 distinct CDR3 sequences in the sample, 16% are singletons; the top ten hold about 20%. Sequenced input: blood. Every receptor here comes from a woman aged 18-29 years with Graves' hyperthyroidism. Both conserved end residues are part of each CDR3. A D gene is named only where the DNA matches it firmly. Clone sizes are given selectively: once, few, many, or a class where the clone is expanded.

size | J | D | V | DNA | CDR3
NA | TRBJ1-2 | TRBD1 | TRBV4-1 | TGCGCCAGCAGCCAATCGGACAGGGGACAGTATGGCTACACCTTC | CASSQSDRGQYGYTF
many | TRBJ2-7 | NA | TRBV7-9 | TGTGCCAGCAGCTTAGCGACTGGGGGCGCCCACTACGAGCAGTACTTC | CASSLATGGAHYEQYF
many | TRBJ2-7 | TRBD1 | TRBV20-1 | TGCAGTGCTAGAGATGGGGACAGGGACTACGAGCAGTACTTC | CSARDGDRDYEQYF
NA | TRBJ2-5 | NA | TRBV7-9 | TGTGCCAGCATAGGGGCCCAAGAGACCCAGTACTTC | CASIGAQETQYF
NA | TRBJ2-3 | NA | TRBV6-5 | TGTGCCAGCAGTTACTCATCTATGACGGCTTGGGGCACAGATACGCAGTATTTT | CASSYSSMTAWGTDTQYF
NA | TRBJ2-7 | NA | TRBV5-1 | TGCGCCAGCAGCTTGATATGGGGGGCGAGCTACGAGCCGTACTTC | CASSLIWGASYEPYF
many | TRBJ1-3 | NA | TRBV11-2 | TGTGCCAGCAGCTCGACGAGCGGGCTGCGGAACACCATATATTTT | CASSSTSGLRNTIYF
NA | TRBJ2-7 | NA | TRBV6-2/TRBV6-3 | TGTGCCAGCAGTTACAGCAGGCACGGAGAGCAGTACTTC | CASSYSRHGEQYF
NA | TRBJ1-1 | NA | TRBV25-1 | TGTGCCAGCAAGGCGGAATCTGGTATTGAAGCTTTCTTT | CASKAESGIEAFF
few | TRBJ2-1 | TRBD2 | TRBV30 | TGTGCTGTAGCGGGAGGGAGGGATGAGCAGTTCTTC | CAVAGGRDEQFF
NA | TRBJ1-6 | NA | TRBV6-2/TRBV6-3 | TGTGCCAGCAGTCCCGGGATGGGGAATTCACCCCTCCACTTT | CASSPGMGNSPLHF
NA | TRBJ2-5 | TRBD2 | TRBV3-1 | TGTGCCAGCAGCCGGGGACTAGGCCCAGGGACCCGGTACTTC | CASSRGLGPGTRYF
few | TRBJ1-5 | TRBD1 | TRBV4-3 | TGCGCCAGCAGCCAAGAGAGGGCAACAGGGGGCATTAAGCCCCAGCATTTT | CASSQERATGGIKPQHF
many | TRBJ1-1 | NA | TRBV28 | TGTGCCAGCAGTTTGGGCGGGGGGCTCACTGAAGCTTTCTTT | CASSLGGGLTEAFF
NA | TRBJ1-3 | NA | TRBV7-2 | TGTGCCAGCAGCTCCGGGCGAAACACCATATATTTT | CASSSGRNTIYF
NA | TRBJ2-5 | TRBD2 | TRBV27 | TGTGCCAGCAGTTATCTCTCCCCGGGACTAGCATCGCTGTTAGGGACCCAGTACTTC | CASSYLSPGLASLLGTQYF
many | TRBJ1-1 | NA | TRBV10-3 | TGTGCCATCAGCCGGAGCTCCGGGGAAAACACTGAAGCTTTCTTT | CAISRSSGENTEAFF
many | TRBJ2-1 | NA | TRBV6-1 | TGTGCCAGCAGTGAACAGGCAGTCAACTACAATGAGCAGTTCTTC | CASSEQAVNYNEQFF
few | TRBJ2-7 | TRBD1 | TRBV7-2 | TGTGCCAGCAGCTCCGACAGGGGGCAAGAGCAGTACTTC | CASSSDRGQEQYF
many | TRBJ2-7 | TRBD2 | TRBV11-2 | TGTGCCAGCAGCTTCGGACTAGAATCTGGTCTAGGAGCCGAGCAGTACTTC | CASSFGLESGLGAEQYF
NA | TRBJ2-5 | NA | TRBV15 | TGTGCCACCAGCAGAGATCCGCGACCAGGGCTGGAAGAGACCCAGTACTTC | CATSRDPRPGLEETQYF
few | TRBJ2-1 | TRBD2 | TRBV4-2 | TGTGCCAGCAGCACGCGGACTAGCGGAGTCCAGGTCAATGAGCAGTTCTTC | CASSTRTSGVQVNEQFF
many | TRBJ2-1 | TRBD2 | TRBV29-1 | TGCAGCGTTTCGGGACTAGCAAGACAAGGGAACAATGAGCAGTTCTTC | CSVSGLARQGNNEQFF
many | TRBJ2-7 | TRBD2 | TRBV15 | TGTGCCACCAGCAGAGGTGGGACTAGCGGGTCCCACGAGCAGTACTTC | CATSRGGTSGSHEQYF
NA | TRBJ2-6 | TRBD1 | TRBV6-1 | TGTGCCGGGACAGGGCCCGTTGGGGCCAACGTCCTGACTTTC | CAGTGPVGANVLTF
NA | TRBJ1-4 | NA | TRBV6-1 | TGTGCCAGCGGCCGTCCGGGAGGAGGGGGTGAAAAACTGTTTTTT | CASGRPGGGGEKLFF
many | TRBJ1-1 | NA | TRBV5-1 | TGCGCCAGCAGCTTGGATAGGACAGTCCGGAACACTGAAGCTTTCTTT | CASSLDRTVRNTEAFF
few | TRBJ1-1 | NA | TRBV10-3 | TGTGCCATCAGTGAGTCGGAGGGCACTGAAGCTTTCTTT | CAISESEGTEAFF
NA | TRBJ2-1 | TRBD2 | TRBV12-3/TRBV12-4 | TGTGCCAGCAGTACCCGGACTAGCGGGAGACATGAGCAGTTCTTC | CASSTRTSGRHEQFF
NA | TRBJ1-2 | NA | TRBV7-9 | TGTGCCAGCAGCCCCGCCAGGGCCTATGGCTACACCTTC | CASSPARAYGYTF
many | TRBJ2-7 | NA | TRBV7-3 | TGTGCCAGCAGCTTAACGTATAGGGACGAGCAGTACTTC | CASSLTYRDEQYF
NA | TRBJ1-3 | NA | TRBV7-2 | TGTGCCAGCAGCTTAGCCCGAGGAGCTGGAAACACCATATATTTT | CASSLARGAGNTIYF